This passage covers 8 T cell receptor beta chains from one sample sequenced in a study of T-cell reconstitution after alpha-beta-depleted transplantation in children. TCRbeta library preparation incorporated unique molecular identifiers. TCRdb reprocessed the PCR reads with MiXCR, giving one entry per CDR3 protein. Among 100,000 to 130,000 distinct CDR3 sequences listed, around 6.4% were seen once. Sequencing used PBMCs, mostly from graft donor cells, obtained 360 days after TCRalphabeta/CD19-depleted stem cell transplant. Source of these receptors: a male patient between 2 and 10 years old who had a stem cell transplant for acute lymphoblastic leukemia, so the T cells may come from the graft donor.

This clonotype has at least ten counts. This chain links TRBV7-2 with TRBJ1-4; 9 bases map to TRBD1. The CDR3 is 14 residues long. Germline CDR1 SGHTA, CDR2 FQGNSA. The ends lost 5 bases at V and 8 bases at J; junction bases unmatched: 6. The CDR3 DNA sequence: TGTGCCAGCAGCCTACAGGGGGCTAGAGAAAAACTGTTTTTT. This sequence encodes CASSLQGAREKLFF. The complete variable domain, with remaining parts taken from reference TRBV7-2 and TRBJ1-4, reads GAGVSQSPSNKVTEKGKDVELRCDPISGHTALYWYRQSLGQGLEFLIYFQGNSAPDKSGLPSDRFSAERTGGSVSTLTIQRTQQEDSAVYLCASSLQGAREKLFFGSGTQLSVL.

This chain links TRBV10-3 with TRBJ2-7; the D gene is possibly TRBD1 (5 bases). Trimming shortened V by 0 bases and J by 4 bases, and 10 bases separated the two germline ends. CDR1 and CDR2 (germline): ENHRY, SYGVKD. This CDR3 is built from 14 residues. The CDR3 region is CAISESGVGYEQYF. The CDR3 DNA follows: TGTGCCATCAGTGAGTCAGGGGTTGGATACGAGCAGTACTTC.

This clonotype has ten or more counts. The chain carries TRBV5-1 and TRBJ1-1; D gene unclear. V dropped 2 bases and J dropped 3 bases, with 14 bases sitting between them. The CDR3 has 15 residues. Germline CDR1 reads SGHRS; CDR2 reads YFSETQ. CDR3 protein: CASSLTLVEDTEAFF. The CDR3 DNA reads TGCGCCAGCAGCTTAACCTTGGTCGAGGACACTGAAGCTTTCTTT.

This clonotype was found a few times. The chain employs TRBV4-3 and TRBJ2-3; the match to TRBD2 covers 12 bases. V dropped 0 bases and J dropped 0; count of bases not matched to a gene: 7. The CDR3 totals 19 residues. Germline lookup yields CDR1 LGHNA and CDR2 YSLEER. CDR3 loop: CASSQDPSGRVLSTDTQYF. CDR3 DNA sequence: TGCGCCAGCAGCCAAGATCCTAGCGGGAGGGTCCTCAGCACAGATACGCAGTATTTT.

This chain links TRBV9 with TRBJ2-1, with 7 bases fitting TRBD2. The CDR3 loop spans 16 amino acids. The trim removed 7 bases at V and 0 bases at J, leaving 10 bases unmatched. CDR1 SGDLS and CDR2 YYNGEE come from the germline V gene. CDR3 bases: TGTGCCAGCGGCAAAGGTGGCGGGAGCTCCTACAATGAGCAGTTCTTC. Translated: CASGKGGGSSYNEQFF. Supplemented by reference TRBV9 and TRBJ2-1, the full variable domain reads DSGVTQTPKHLITATGQRVTLRCSPRSGDLSVYWYQQSLDQGLQFLIQYYNGEERAKGNILERFSAQQFPDLHSELNLSSLELGDSALYFCASGKGGGSSYNEQFFGPGTRLTVL.

This clonotype was observed at least ten times. The V and J genes are TRBV6-5 and TRBJ1-2; D is possibly TRBD1 (5 bases). From germline, CDR1 is MNHEY and CDR2 SVGAGI. Trimming took off 3 bases at V and 8 bases at J, with 19 bases between the two ends. The CDR3 contains 15 residues. CDR3 residues: CASSYHGAPLIGYTF. The CDR3 nucleotides read TGTGCCAGCAGTTATCACGGGGCGCCCCTCATCGGCTACACCTTC.

Remarks on this clonotype: This clone may be a read error of a much larger clone one base away. The J gene is TRBJ2-7, the V gene TRBV7-9; weak D call: TRBD2 (6 bases). The CDR3 is 15 residues long. V gave up 0 bases and J gave up 6 bases, with 15 bases separating them. Germline loops: CDR1 SEHNR, CDR2 FQNEAQ (reference sequence). This chain's CDR3 is CASSLAGDLYCEQYF. The CDR3, as DNA: TGTGCCAGCAGCTTAGCGGGGGACTTATACTGCGAGCAGTACTTC.

This clonotype was observed a few times. J is TRBJ2-1 and V is TRBV5-4, with 10 positions matching TRBD2. The CDR3 is 16 residues long. Germline V gene lookup returns CDR1 SGHNT and CDR2 YYREEE (reference sequence). The V and J ends lost 2 bases and 8 bases, in that order; junction bases with no gene match: 10. The DNA for the CDR3 is TGTGCCAGCAGCTTTGGGTCCAGCGGGAGGGCGGATGAGCAGTTCTTC. This translates into CASSFGSSGRADEQFF.